One sample yielded the 19 T cell receptor beta chains listed below, sequenced in a study of a mutant IDH1 vaccine in newly diagnosed glioma. Specified time point: baseline, week 1 (first vaccination visit). Treatment in this sample: pre-vaccination baseline after standard-of-care therapy. TCRdb keeps only in-frame clones here, not all; method: immunoSEQ multiplex PCR. Altogether around 92,000 clones are present, 70% to 90% being singletons, with the ten largest covering less than 0.65%. The sequencing used PBMCs, collected from a glioma patient treated with radiotherapy, temozolomide or both. The origin of the receptors is a woman aged 45-65 years with glioma.

This clone has just one count. The chain employs TRBV25-1 and TRBJ1-1; D not resolved. V was pared by 7 bases and J by 5 bases, with 14 bases between. Germline V gene data show CDR1 as MGHDK and CDR2 as SYGVNS. This CDR3 comprises 13 residues. In nucleotides, the CDR3 is TGTGCCAGCACCTACACCACGCAAACTGAAGCTTTCTTT. It encodes CASTYTTQTEAFF.

Here the CDR3 DNA reads TGTGCCAGCAGCGGCGGACTAGCGGGCTCAGGCACAGATACGCAGTATTTT. Translating it yields CASSGGLAGSGTDTQYF. V is TRBV9 and J is TRBJ2-3; TRBD2 aligns across 11 bases. The trim removed 3 bases at V and 1 base at J, leaving 7 bases unmatched. This CDR3 has 17 amino acids. Germline CDR1 and CDR2: SGDLS and YYNGEE.

V gene TRBV2 combines with J gene TRBJ1-2; D call uncertain. Germline CDR1 and CDR2: SNHLY and FYNNEI. V lost 4 bases to trimming and J lost 4 bases, with 4 bases between them. This CDR3 spans 11 amino acids. The CDR3 here is CASSVIYGYTF. The CDR3 nucleotides read TGTGCCAGCAGTGTTATCTATGGCTACACCTTC.

V and J are TRBV29-1 and TRBJ2-2, with D unclear. V lost 6 bases and J lost 7, with 15 bases in between. The germline CDR1 and CDR2 sequences are SQVTM and ANQGSEA. This CDR3 spans 13 amino acids. The CDR3 region has the DNA TGCAGCGTAGCTCTCAGGCCGGACGGGGAGCTGTTTTTT. Translation gives CSVALRPDGELFF.

The count of this clone is one. The chain links TRBV10-3 to TRBJ1-2; no clear D. The CDR3 is 15 amino acids. Germline V gene data show CDR1 as ENHRY and CDR2 as SYGVKD. Trimming pared 0 bases from V and 0 bases from J, leaving 8 bases between. The DNA of the CDR3 is TGTGCCATCAGTGAGTCAGGCAGTTCTAACTATGGCTACACCTTC. Its protein is CAISESGSSNYGYTF.

V is TRBV13 and J is TRBJ1-1; D might be TRBD1 (6 bases). Trimming shortened V by 8 bases and J by 3 bases, and 13 bases separated the two germline ends. This CDR3 is built from 13 residues. The V gene's germline CDR1 is PRHDT and CDR2 FYEKMQ (reference sequence). The CDR3 DNA follows: TGTGCCAGCGCCCACAGGGACGACACTGAAGCTTTCTTT. Its translation is CASAHRDDTEAFF.

V usage is TRBV7-9 and J usage is TRBJ2-1; D is perhaps TRBD1 or TRBD2 (6 bases each). This CDR3 has 15 residues. Germline CDR1 is SEHNR and CDR2 is FQNEAQ (reference sequence). V was cut by 5 bases and J by 8 bases, with 19 bases left in between. The CDR3 loop is CASSRGGGVSDEQFF. CDR3 nucleotide sequence: TGTGCCAGCAGCCGAGGGGGAGGTGTTAGCGATGAGCAGTTCTTC.

The chain links TRBV11-2 to TRBJ1-2, with D possibly matching TRBD1 (6 bases). CDR1 and CDR2 from the germline V gene are SGHAT and FQNNGV. Trimming took off 4 bases at V and 8 bases at J, with 11 bases between the two ends. The CDR3 is 12 amino acids. CDR3 coding DNA: TGTGCCAGCAGCTGGGCAGGGGACGGCTACACCTTC. As protein: CASSWAGDGYTF.

This chain uses TRBV2 with TRBJ2-1; D perhaps matches TRBD1 (5 bases). The CDR3 loop spans 14 amino acids. Germline loops: CDR1 SNHLY, CDR2 FYNNEI. V lost 8 bases to trimming and J lost 8 bases, with 19 bases between them. CDR3 protein: CASGGRWGRDEQFF. CDR3 DNA sequence: TGTGCCAGCGGCGGACGTTGGGGCCGGGATGAGCAGTTCTTC. Full variable domain (rest looked up from reference TRBV2 and TRBJ2-1): EPEVTQTPSHQVTQMGQEVILRCVPISNHLYFYWYRQILGQKVEFLVSFYNNEISEKSEIFDDQFSVERPDGSNFTLKIRSTKLEDSAMYFCASGGRWGRDEQFFGPGTRLTVL.

The chain uses TRBV7-3 and TRBJ2-1; 7 bases align to TRBD2. The CDR3 extends over 15 amino acids. The V and J ends lost 5 bases and 6 bases, in that order; junction bases with no gene match: 10. Germline loops: CDR1 SGHTA, CDR2 FQGTGA. The CDR3 sequence: CASSPRLASLNEQFF. The CDR3 DNA reads TGTGCCAGCAGCCCCCGACTAGCAAGCCTCAATGAGCAGTTCTTC. Full variable domain (rest looked up from reference TRBV7-3 and TRBJ2-1): GAGVSQTPSNKVTEKGKYVELRCDPISGHTALYWYRQSLGQGPEFLIYFQGTGAADDSGLPNDRFFAVRPEGSVSTLKIQRTERGDSAVYLCASSPRLASLNEQFFGPGTRLTVL.

J is TRBJ2-2 and V is TRBV14; TRBD2 aligns across 11 bases. Trimming cost V 4 bases and J 4 bases; bases outside gene matches: 8. The CDR3 extends over 17 amino acids. Germline CDR1 SGHDN, CDR2 FVKESK. The CDR3 bases are TGTGCCAGCAGCCTTCCATTAGCGGGAGGGGGCACCGGGGAGCTGTTTTTT. This translates into CASSLPLAGGGTGELFF.

This clone was detected only once. This chain connects TRBV28 to TRBJ1-1; a weak D match, TRBD1 (6 bases). Deletions cut 2 bases from V and 4 bases from J, with 11 bases between. The CDR3 sequence is 14 residues long. Per the germline V gene, CDR1 is MDHEN and CDR2 is SYDVKM. The CDR3 nucleotides read TGTGCCAGCAGTTTAACAGGGTCTGTCACTGAAGCTTTCTTT. Protein sequence: CASSLTGSVTEAFF.

CDR3 nucleotide sequence: TGCGCCAGCAGCAGAGGGGACTCCTACGAGCAGTACTTC. As protein: CASSRGDSYEQYF. This chain links TRBV5-1 with TRBJ2-7, with D tentatively TRBD1 or TRBD2 (5 bases each). Germline V lookup: CDR1 SGHRS, CDR2 YFSETQ. The CDR3 length is 13 residues. Trimming took 4 bases from V and 0 from J, leaving 8 bases between them. The full variable domain, rest sourced from reference TRBV5-1 and TRBJ2-7, is KAGVTQTPRYLIKTRGQQVTLSCSPISGHRSVSWYQQTPGQGLQFLFEYFSETQRNKGNFPGRFSGRQFSNSRSEMNVSTLELGDSALYLCASSRGDSYEQYFGPGTRLTVT.

This chain uses TRBV29-1 with TRBJ1-2, with a tentative D call TRBD1 (5 bases). Germline V gene data show CDR1 as SQVTM and CDR2 as ANQGSEA. The CDR3 has 13 amino acids. V lost 4 bases to trimming and J lost 3 bases, with 12 bases between them. The CDR3, as DNA: TGCAGCGTTGCCGTGGGGCTTGACTATGGCTACACCTTC. Translated, it gives CSVAVGLDYGYTF. Supplemented by reference TRBV29-1 and TRBJ1-2, the full variable domain reads SAVISQKPSRDICQRGTSLTIQCQVDSQVTMMFWYRQQPGQSLTLIATANQGSEATYESGFVIDKFPISRPNLTFSTLTVSNMSPEDSSIYLCSVAVGLDYGYTFGSGTRLTVV.

The chain has TRBV13 and TRBJ2-1; 7 bases agree with TRBD2. The CDR3 sequence is 16 residues long. V was pared by 5 bases and J by 6 bases, with 13 bases of the junction left unmatched. Per the germline V gene, CDR1 is PRHDT and CDR2 is FYEKMQ (reference sequence). CDR3 region: CASSARTRGLLNEQFF. The CDR3 DNA reads as TGTGCCAGCAGCGCACGGACTAGGGGACTTCTCAATGAGCAGTTCTTC.

The CDR3 nucleotides are TGTGCCAGCACGCATAGGACAGGGTTTGAAAAACTGTTTTTT. Translating gives CASTHRTGFEKLFF. The chain employs TRBV11-2 and TRBJ1-4; 8 positions agree with TRBD1. Germline V gives CDR1 SGHAT, CDR2 FQNNGV. CDR3 length: 14 amino acids. With V trimmed by 7 bases and J by 7 bases, 8 bases remained unmatched.

This sequence joins TRBV7-9 and TRBJ1-4; a weak D match, TRBD1 (6 bases). Germline V gene data show CDR1 as SEHNR and CDR2 as FQNEAQ (reference sequence). Trimming took off 1 base at V and 5 bases at J, with 8 bases between the two ends. The CDR3 covers 14 residues. Written as DNA, the CDR3 is TGTGCCAGCAGCTTAGGGACAGAGAATGAAAAACTGTTTTTT. Protein product: CASSLGTENEKLFF. The full variable domain, in which reference TRBV7-9 and TRBJ1-4 provide the parts outside the CDR3, is DTGVSQNPRHKITKRGQNVTFRCDPISEHNRLYWYRQTLGQGPEFLTYFQNEAQLEKSRLLSDRFSAERPKGSFSTLEIQRTEQGDSAMYLCASSLGTENEKLFFGSGTQLSVL.

The rearrangement uses TRBV9 and TRBJ2-1; D gene uncertain. V was cut by 0 bases and J by 13 bases, with 20 bases left in between. Per the germline V gene, CDR1 is SGDLS and CDR2 is YYNGEE. CDR3 length: 15 residues. The CDR3 DNA sequence: TGTGCCAGCAGCGTAGCTTTCGGGTCCGAGGTCCGTCAGTTCTTC. Translating gives CASSVAFGSEVRQFF.

This chain links TRBV28 with TRBJ1-5, with a possible D match to TRBD1 (6 bases). V lost 2 bases to trimming and J lost 9 bases, with 17 bases between them. The CDR3 is 15 residues long. CDR1 is MDHEN, CDR2 SYDVKM, per germline. The CDR3 nucleotides read TGTGCCAGCAGTTTAACCTCGACAGGCAGGTCGCCCCAGCATTTT. The encoded protein is CASSLTSTGRSPQHF. Supplemented by reference TRBV28 and TRBJ1-5, the full variable domain reads DVKVTQSSRYLVKRTGEKVFLECVQDMDHENMFWYRQDPGLGLRLIYFSYDVKMKEKGDIPEGYSVSREKKERFSLILESASTNQTSMYLCASSLTSTGRSPQHFGDGTRLSIL.